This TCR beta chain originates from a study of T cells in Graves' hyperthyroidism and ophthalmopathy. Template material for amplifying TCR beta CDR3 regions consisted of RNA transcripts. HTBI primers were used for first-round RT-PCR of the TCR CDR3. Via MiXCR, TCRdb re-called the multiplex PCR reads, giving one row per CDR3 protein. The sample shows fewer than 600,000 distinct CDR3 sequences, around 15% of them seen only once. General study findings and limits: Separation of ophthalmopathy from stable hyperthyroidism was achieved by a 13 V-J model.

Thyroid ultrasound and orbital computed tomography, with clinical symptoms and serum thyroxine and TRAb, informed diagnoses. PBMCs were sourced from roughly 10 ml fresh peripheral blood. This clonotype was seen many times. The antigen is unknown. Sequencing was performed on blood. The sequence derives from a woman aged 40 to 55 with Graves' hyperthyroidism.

The CDR3 region has the DNA TGTGCCAGCAGCCTAGGGCTAGCGGGACTGGGAGAGACCCAGTACTTC. Amino acids: CASSLGLAGLGETQYF. This rearrangement joins TRBV7-2 to TRBJ2-5, with TRBD2 matching over 9 bases. This CDR3 has 16 residues. J gave up 4 bases and V 5 bases, and 11 bases lay outside the gene matches. Germline lookup yields CDR1 SGHTA and CDR2 FQGNSA.